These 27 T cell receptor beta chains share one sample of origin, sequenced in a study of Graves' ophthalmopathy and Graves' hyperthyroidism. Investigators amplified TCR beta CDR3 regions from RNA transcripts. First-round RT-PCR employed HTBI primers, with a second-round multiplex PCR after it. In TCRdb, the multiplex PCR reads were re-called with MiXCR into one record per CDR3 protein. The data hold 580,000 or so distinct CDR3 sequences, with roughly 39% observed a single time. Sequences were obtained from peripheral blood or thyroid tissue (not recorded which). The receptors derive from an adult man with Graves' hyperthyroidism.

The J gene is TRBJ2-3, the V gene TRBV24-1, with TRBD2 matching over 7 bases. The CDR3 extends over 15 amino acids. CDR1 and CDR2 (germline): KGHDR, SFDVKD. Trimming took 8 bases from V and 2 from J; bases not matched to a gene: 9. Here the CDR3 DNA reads TGTGCCACCAAGCACGGGACTACCCTCACAGATACGCAGTATTTT. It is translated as CATKHGTTLTDTQYF.

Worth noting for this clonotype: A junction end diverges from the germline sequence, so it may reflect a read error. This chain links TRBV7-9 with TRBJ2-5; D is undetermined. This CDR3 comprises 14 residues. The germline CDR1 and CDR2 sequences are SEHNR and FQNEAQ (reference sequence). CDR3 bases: TGTGCCAGCAGCAAGAGCGAAACTAAAGAGACCCAGCACTTT. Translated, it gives CASSKSETKETQHF.

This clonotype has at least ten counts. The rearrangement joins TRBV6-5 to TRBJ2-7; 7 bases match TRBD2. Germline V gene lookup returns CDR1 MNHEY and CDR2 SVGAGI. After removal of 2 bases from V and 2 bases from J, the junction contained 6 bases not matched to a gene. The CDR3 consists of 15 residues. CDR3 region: CASSYELAATYEQYF. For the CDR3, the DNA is TGTGCCAGCAGTTACGAGCTAGCGGCAACCTACGAGCAGTACTTC.

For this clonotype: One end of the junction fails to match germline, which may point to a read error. The CDR3 protein is CASGLTGPSGSGTGELFF. For the CDR3, the DNA is TGTGCCAGCGGCTTAACCGGGCCTAGCGGGAGCGGCACCGGGGAGCTGTTTTTT. The chain combines TRBV7-6 with TRBJ2-2; 10 nucleotides align to TRBD2. The V gene's germline CDR1 is SGHVS and CDR2 FNYEAQ. The CDR3 totals 18 residues.

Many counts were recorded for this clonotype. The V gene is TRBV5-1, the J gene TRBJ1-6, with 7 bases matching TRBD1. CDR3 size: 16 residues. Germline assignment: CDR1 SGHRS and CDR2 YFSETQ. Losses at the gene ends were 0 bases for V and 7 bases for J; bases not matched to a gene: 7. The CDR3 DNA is TGCGCCAGCAGCTTGGCTGGTACAGGGGTAAATTCACCCCTCCACTTT. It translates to CASSLAGTGVNSPLHF.

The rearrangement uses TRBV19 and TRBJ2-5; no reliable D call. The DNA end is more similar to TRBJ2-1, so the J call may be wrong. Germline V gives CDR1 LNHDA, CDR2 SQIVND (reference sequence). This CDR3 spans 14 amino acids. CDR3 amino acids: CASSIGLAYNEQFF. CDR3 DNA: TGTGCCAGTAGTATCGGTCTAGCCTACAATGAGCAGTTCTTC.

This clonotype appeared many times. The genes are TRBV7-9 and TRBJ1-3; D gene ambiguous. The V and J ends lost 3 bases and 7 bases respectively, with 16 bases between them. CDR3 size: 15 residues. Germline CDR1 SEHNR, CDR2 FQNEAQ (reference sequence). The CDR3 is CASSFSRRDGNTIYF. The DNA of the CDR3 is TGTGCCAGCAGCTTTTCTAGACGGGATGGGAACACCATATATTTT.

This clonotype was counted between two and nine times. CDR3 sequence: CASSLLRQFTDTQYF. DNA of the CDR3: TGTGCCAGCAGCCTCCTCCGACAGTTCACAGATACGCAGTATTTT. The rearrangement uses TRBV7-9 and TRBJ2-3, with D maybe TRBD1 (5 bases). V was trimmed by 5 bases and J by 2 bases, leaving 14 bases between them. This CDR3 is built from 15 residues. Germline-derived CDR1 and CDR2 are SEHNR and FQNEAQ (reference sequence). Complete variable domain (other parts from reference TRBV7-9 and TRBJ2-3): DTGVSQNPRHKITKRGQNVTFRCDPISEHNRLYWYRQTLGQGPEFLTYFQNEAQLEKSRLLSDRFSAERPKGSFSTLEIQRTEQGDSAMYLCASSLLRQFTDTQYFGPGTRLTVL.

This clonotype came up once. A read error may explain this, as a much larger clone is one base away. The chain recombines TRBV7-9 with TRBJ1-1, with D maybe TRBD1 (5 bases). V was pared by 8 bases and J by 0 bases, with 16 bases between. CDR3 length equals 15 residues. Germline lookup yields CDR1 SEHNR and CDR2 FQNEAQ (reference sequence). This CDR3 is CASGGKQAMNTEAFF. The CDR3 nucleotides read TGTGCCAGCGGGGGAAAACAGGCAATGAACACTGAAGCTTTCTTT.

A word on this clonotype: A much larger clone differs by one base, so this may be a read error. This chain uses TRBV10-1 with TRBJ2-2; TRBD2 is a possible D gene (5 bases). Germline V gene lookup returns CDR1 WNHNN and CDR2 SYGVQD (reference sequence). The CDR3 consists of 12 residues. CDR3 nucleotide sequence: TGTGCCAGCACCTACCTCCCCGGGGAGCTGCTTTTT. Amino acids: CASTYLPGELLF.

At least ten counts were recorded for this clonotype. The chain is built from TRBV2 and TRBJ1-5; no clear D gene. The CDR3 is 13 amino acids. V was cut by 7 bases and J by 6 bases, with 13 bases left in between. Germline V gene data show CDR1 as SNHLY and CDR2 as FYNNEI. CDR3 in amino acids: CASTSSPAQPQHF. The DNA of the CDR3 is TGTGCCAGCACGTCGAGTCCAGCTCAGCCCCAGCATTTT.

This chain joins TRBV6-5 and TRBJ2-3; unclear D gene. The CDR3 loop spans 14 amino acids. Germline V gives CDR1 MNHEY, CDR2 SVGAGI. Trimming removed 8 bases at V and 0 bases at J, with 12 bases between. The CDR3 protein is CASRTGFSTDTQYF. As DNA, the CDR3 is TGTGCCAGCCGAACGGGCTTTAGCACAGATACGCAGTATTTT.

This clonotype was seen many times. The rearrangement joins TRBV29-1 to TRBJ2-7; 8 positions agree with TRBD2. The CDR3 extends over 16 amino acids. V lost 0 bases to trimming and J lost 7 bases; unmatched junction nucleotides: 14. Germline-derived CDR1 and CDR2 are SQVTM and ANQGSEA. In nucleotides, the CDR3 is TGCAGCGTTGAAGATCGATGGAAAGCGGGAGTCGGTGAGCAGTACTTC. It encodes CSVEDRWKAGVGEQYF.

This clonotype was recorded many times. CDR3 region: CASSLGPGDNYGYTF. Here the CDR3 DNA reads TGTGCCAGCAGCTTGGGCCCCGGGGATAACTATGGCTACACCTTC. The V gene is TRBV7-3, the J gene TRBJ1-2; D gene ambiguous. The CDR3 extends over 15 amino acids. V shed 3 bases and J shed 1 base, with 12 bases lying between them. Per the germline V gene, CDR1 is SGHTA and CDR2 is FQGTGA.

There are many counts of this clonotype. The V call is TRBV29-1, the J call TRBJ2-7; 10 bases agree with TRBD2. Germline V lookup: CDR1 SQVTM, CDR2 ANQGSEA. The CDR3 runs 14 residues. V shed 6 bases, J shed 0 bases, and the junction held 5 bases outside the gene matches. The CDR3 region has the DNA TGCAGCGTCGGGACTAGCGCCACCTCCTACGAGCAGTACTTC. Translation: CSVGTSATSYEQYF.

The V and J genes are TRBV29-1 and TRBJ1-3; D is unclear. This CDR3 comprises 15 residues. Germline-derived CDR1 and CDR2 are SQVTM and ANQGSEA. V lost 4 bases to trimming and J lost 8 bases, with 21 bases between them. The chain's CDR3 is CSVGRLGQHGYTIYF. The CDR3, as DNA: TGCAGCGTTGGTCGGCTGGGTCAGCATGGCTACACCATATATTTT. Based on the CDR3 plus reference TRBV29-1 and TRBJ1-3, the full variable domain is SAVISQKPSRDICQRGTSLTIQCQVDSQVTMMFWYRQQPGQSLTLIATANQGSEATYESGFVIDKFPISRPNLTFSTLTVSNMSPEDSSIYLCSVGRLGQHGYTIYFGEGSWLTVV.

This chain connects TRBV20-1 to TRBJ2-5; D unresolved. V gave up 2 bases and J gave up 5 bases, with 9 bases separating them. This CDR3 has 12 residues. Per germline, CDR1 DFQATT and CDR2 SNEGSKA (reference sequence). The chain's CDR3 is CSARPTWETQYF. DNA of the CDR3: TGCAGTGCTAGACCAACCTGGGAGACCCAGTACTTC.

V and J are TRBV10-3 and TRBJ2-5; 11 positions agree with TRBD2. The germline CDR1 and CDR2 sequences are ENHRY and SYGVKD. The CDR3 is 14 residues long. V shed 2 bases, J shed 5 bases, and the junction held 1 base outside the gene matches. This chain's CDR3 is CAISEASGGETQYF. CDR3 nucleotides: TGTGCCATCAGTGAGGCTAGCGGGGGGGAGACCCAGTACTTC.

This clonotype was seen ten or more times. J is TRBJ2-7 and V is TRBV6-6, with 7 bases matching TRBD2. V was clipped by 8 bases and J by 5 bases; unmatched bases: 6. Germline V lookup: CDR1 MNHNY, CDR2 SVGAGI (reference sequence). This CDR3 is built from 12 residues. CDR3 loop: CASGGSSHEQYF. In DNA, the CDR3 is TGTGCCAGCGGCGGGAGTTCCCACGAGCAGTACTTC.

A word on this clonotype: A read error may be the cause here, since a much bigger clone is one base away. The DNA for the CDR3 is TGTGCCAGCAGCTTAAGCCCTAGGAGTGAAGAACTATTTTTT. As protein: CASSLSPRSEELFF. The genes are TRBV7-8 and TRBJ1-4; D unresolved. CDR1 and CDR2 (germline): SGHVS, FQNEAQ. The CDR3 is 14 residues long.

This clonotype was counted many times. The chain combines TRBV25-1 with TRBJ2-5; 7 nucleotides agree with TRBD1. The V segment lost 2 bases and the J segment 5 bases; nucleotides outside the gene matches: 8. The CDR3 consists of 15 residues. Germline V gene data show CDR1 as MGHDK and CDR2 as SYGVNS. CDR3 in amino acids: CASSEPDRVTETQYF. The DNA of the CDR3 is TGTGCCAGCAGTGAACCAGACAGGGTCACGGAGACCCAGTACTTC.

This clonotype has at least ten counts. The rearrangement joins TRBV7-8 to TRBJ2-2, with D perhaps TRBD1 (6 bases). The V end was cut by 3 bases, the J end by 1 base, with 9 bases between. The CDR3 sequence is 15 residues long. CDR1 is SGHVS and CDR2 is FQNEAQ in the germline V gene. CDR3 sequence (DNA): TGTGCCAGCAGCTTCGACAGGAGGAACACCGGGGAGCTGTTTTTT. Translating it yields CASSFDRRNTGELFF.

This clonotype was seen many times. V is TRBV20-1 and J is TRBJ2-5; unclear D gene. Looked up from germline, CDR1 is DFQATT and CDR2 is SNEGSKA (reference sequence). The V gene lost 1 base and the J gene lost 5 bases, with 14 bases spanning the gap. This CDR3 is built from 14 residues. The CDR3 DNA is TGCAGTGCTAGAGGCCGCACGGTGAGGGAGACCCAGTACTTC. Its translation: CSARGRTVRETQYF.

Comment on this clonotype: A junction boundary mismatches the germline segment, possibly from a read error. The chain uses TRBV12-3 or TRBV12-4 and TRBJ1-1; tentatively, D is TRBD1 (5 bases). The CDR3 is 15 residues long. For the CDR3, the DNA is TGTGCCGGCAGCCGGGACGGGACCATGAACACTGAAGCTTTCTTT. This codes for CAGSRDGTMNTEAFF.

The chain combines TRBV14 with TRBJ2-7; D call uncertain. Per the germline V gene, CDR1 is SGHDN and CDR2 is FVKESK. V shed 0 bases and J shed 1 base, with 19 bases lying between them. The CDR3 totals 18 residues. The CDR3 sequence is CASSQDPVVAALSYEQYF. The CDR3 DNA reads TGTGCCAGCAGCCAAGATCCGGTGGTGGCCGCCTTATCCTACGAGCAGTACTTC.

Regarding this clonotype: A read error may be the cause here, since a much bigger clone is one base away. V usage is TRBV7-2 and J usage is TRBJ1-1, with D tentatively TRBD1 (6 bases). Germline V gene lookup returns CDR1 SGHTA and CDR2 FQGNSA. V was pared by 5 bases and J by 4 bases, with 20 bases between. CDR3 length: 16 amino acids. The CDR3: CASSLRARGQGTEAFF. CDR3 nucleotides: TGTGCCAGCAGCCTGAGAGCGCGGGGGCAGGGCACTGAAGCTTTCTTT.

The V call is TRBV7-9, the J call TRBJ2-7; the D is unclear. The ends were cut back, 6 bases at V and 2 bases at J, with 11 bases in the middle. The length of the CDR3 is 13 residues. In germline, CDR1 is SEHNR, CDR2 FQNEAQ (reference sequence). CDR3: CASRPQVAYEQYF. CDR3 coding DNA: TGTGCCAGCAGGCCCCAGGTCGCCTACGAGCAGTACTTC.